These 5 T cell receptor beta chains were sequenced from one sample in a study of cytomegalovirus exposure and HLA in healthy donors. The PCR was carried out with 60 Vbeta primers and 13 Jbeta primers. Sequenced by immunoSEQ multiplex PCR; TCRdb stores in-frame clones only, minus some. Of 150,000 to 200,000 clones in the sample, over 65% were seen once. The sample taken for sequencing was PBMCs. The receptors were sampled from a woman aged 25 to 39 in good health and CMV-seronegative.

The chain uses TRBV4-3 and TRBJ2-1, with 12 positions matching TRBD2. V dropped 4 bases and J dropped 9; count of bases not matched to a gene: 10. CDR3 length equals 16 residues. From germline, CDR1 is LGHNA and CDR2 YSLEER. The CDR3 spells CASSPLAGGPTIEQFF. CDR3 nucleotide sequence: TGCGCCAGCAGCCCCCTAGCGGGAGGGCCCACCATTGAGCAGTTCTTC.

The chain employs TRBV7-9 and TRBJ2-1; 14 nucleotides align to TRBD2. This CDR3 spans 16 amino acids. V shed 5 bases, J shed 8 bases, and the junction held 8 bases outside the gene matches. Germline-derived CDR1 and CDR2 are SEHNR and FQNEAQ (reference sequence). The CDR3 DNA follows: TGTGCCAGCAGCCGCCCCGGGACTAGCGGGAGTGATGAGCAGTTCTTC. As protein: CASSRPGTSGSDEQFF.

The chain couples TRBV19 to TRBJ1-1; tentatively, D is TRBD1 (5 bases). Germline V lookup: CDR1 LNHDA, CDR2 SQIVND (reference sequence). This CDR3 spans 14 amino acids. V lost 5 bases, J lost 1 base, and 11 bases lay in between. The CDR3 region is CASSLWGENTEAFF. Written as DNA, the CDR3 is TGTGCCAGTAGTTTGTGGGGCGAGAACACTGAAGCTTTCTTT. Combining the CDR3 with reference TRBV19 and TRBJ1-1 gives the whole variable domain DGGITQSPKYLFRKEGQNVTLSCEQNLNHDAMYWYRQDPGQGLRLIYYSQIVNDFQKGDIAEGYSVSREKKESFPLTVTSAQKNPTAFYLCASSLWGENTEAFFGQGTRLTVV.

This clone was counted only a few times. V gene TRBV5-6 combines with J gene TRBJ1-5, with D possibly TRBD1 on 5 matching bases. Trimming shortened V by 6 bases and J by 5 bases, and 18 bases separated the two germline ends. The CDR3 has 15 residues. Germline CDR1 and CDR2: SGHDT and YYEEEE. The CDR3 here is CASNLGGGPYQPQHF. The CDR3 nucleotides read TGTGCCAGCAACCTCGGGGGAGGGCCTTATCAGCCCCAGCATTTT.

V usage is TRBV2 and J usage is TRBJ2-5, with 8 positions matching TRBD1. The V segment lost 6 bases and the J segment 1 base; nucleotides outside the gene matches: 4. Germline CDR1 reads SNHLY; CDR2 reads FYNNEI. The CDR3 loop spans 14 amino acids. CDR3 amino acids: CASRKTGAQETQYF. The CDR3 DNA reads as TGTGCCAGCAGGAAGACAGGGGCCCAAGAGACCCAGTACTTC.